These T cell receptor beta chains were read from a single sample in a study of OX40 agonist ivuxolimab in advanced cancers. Here immunoSEQ multiplex PCR was the method, and the copy in TCRdb shows in-frame clones only, minus some. The repertoire holds under 70,000 clones, with around 88% as singletons. The input for sequencing was CD4+ or CD8+ T cells sorted from blood, taken in a trial of the OX40 agonist ivuxolimab. These receptors were collected from an adult with an advanced solid tumor such as melanoma, head and neck, liver or kidney cancer. The CDR3 runs from the conserved cysteine through the conserved F or W. A D gene is named only where the DNA matches it firmly. Clone sizes are given selectively: once, few, many, or a class where the clone is expanded.

cdr3_nt,cdr3_aa,v_call,d_call,clone_size,j_call
TGTGCCAGCAGTTACTCGCTAGGGACCTACAATGAGCAGTTCTTC,CASSYSLGTYNEQFF,TRBV6-6,-,-,TRBJ2-1
TGTGCCAGCTCACCACCTGTACGAGGGTTCTTTGAAGCTTTCTTT,CASSPPVRGFFEAFF,TRBV18,-,-,TRBJ1-1
TGCGCCAGCAGCCACCCCGACACAGGGCTGGCTGGAAACACCATATATTTT,CASSHPDTGLAGNTIYF,TRBV4-1,-,-,TRBJ1-3
TGTGCCAGCAGGATCCGGGCCGACACTGAAGCTTTCTTT,CASRIRADTEAFF,TRBV6-5,-,-,TRBJ1-1
TGTGCCAGCAGCCAAGCCTATGCCCCTACGACAGCTCACTCTGGAAACACCATATATTTT,CASSQAYAPTTAHSGNTIYF,TRBV4-2,-,-,TRBJ1-3
TGTGCCAGCAGCTTAGCTTGGATCGGCCCGCTGGGGTACGAGCAGTACTTC,CASSLAWIGPLGYEQYF,TRBV7-8,-,-,TRBJ2-7
TGTGCCACCAGCAGAGTACTAGGGATCCCCACAGATACGCAGTATTTT,CATSRVLGIPTDTQYF,TRBV15,-,-,TRBJ2-3
TGCAGCGTTGGGGAACCGAACACCGGGGAGCTGTTTTTT,CSVGEPNTGELFF,TRBV29-1,-,-,TRBJ2-2
TGTGCCATCAGGAGGGCGGGACAGGGATTTTACGAGCAGTACTTC,CAIRRAGQGFYEQYF,TRBV10-3,TRBD1,-,TRBJ2-7
TGTGCCAGTAGCCCCTCCGTGCTGGGACTAGGAGTCTACGAGCAGTACTTC,CASSPSVLGLGVYEQYF,TRBV19,TRBD2,-,TRBJ2-7
TGTGCCAGCAGCCAAGATTTTCGCGGTTCGGATACGCAGTATTTT,CASSQDFRGSDTQYF,TRBV4-2,-,-,TRBJ2-3
TGCGCCAGCAGCTGGGGGGATAGCGGGGTGACAGATACGCAGTATTTT,CASSWGDSGVTDTQYF,TRBV5-1,TRBD2,-,TRBJ2-3
TGTGCCAGCAGCTTAGCCCAGGGTCTGTTCTTC,CASSLAQGLFF,TRBV7-9,-,-,TRBJ2-1
TGTGCCAGTAGTATATTGCCGGATAGCAATCAGCCCCAGCATTTT,CASSILPDSNQPQHF,TRBV19,-,-,TRBJ1-5
TGTGCCAGCAGCTTTAGCGGGGGGGCGGTGGATACGCAGTATTTT,CASSFSGGAVDTQYF,TRBV7-2,TRBD2,-,TRBJ2-3
TGCGCCAGCAGTGAGTCGGAGCCGTTAGATACGCAGTATTTT,CASSESEPLDTQYF,TRBV10-1,-,-,TRBJ2-3
TGTGCCAGCAGCGTAGCGGGTGGCAATCAGCCCCAGCATTTT,CASSVAGGNQPQHF,TRBV9,-,-,TRBJ1-5
TGTGCCAGCAGCTTAACGTGGGCGACAGGCGCGGGGCCAGATACGCAGTATTTT,CASSLTWATGAGPDTQYF,TRBV7-3,-,-,TRBJ2-3
TGTGCCAGCAGCTTAGCCAAGACAGCTAGCTCCTACGAGCAGTACTTC,CASSLAKTASSYEQYF,TRBV7-9,-,-,TRBJ2-7
TGCGCCAGCACCTACCGGGACATGGGCCCCTACGAGCAGTACTTC,CASTYRDMGPYEQYF,TRBV4-1,-,once,TRBJ2-7
TGTGCCAGCAGCCCGGACAGGGTTCCTTCCTACGAGCAGTACTTC,CASSPDRVPSYEQYF,TRBV5-6,TRBD1,-,TRBJ2-7
TGCGCCAGCAGCCCGACAGGGGAGGACACTGAAGCTTTCTTT,CASSPTGEDTEAFF,TRBV5-1,TRBD1,-,TRBJ1-1
TGCGCCAGCAGCCGGGGACAGGCCACTGAAGCTTTCTTT,CASSRGQATEAFF,TRBV4-1,TRBD1,-,TRBJ1-1
TGTGCCAGCAGTTCGACAGGGGTTGCGGAAGCTTTCTTT,CASSSTGVAEAFF,TRBV7-3,TRBD1,-,TRBJ1-1
TGTGCCAGCAGCCCTCAGGTTAGCGGGGGGGCAGATACGCAGTATTTT,CASSPQVSGGADTQYF,TRBV13,TRBD2,once,TRBJ2-3
TGTGCCAGCAGCTTAGTTCTCTACGAGCAGTACTTC,CASSLVLYEQYF,TRBV7-9,-,-,TRBJ2-7
TGTGCCAGCAGCTTTAGTTCTTTGGACACCATATATTTT,CASSFSSLDTIYF,TRBV5-6,-,-,TRBJ1-3
TGCGCCAGCAGCCAGGGACAGGGACTTACCTACGAGCAGTACTTC,CASSQGQGLTYEQYF,TRBV4-3,TRBD1,-,TRBJ2-7
TGTGCCAGCAGCAGGGTCCGGGACAGGCGGTCCGAGGGGCCCCAGCATTTT,CASSRVRDRRSEGPQHF,TRBV7-9,TRBD1,-,TRBJ1-5
TGTGCCAGCAGCGTGCTGGAGGTGGGGGGGATTTATGAGCAGTTCTTC,CASSVLEVGGIYEQFF,TRBV9,TRBD2,-,TRBJ2-1
TGTGCCAGCAGCCTACAGGGGGATAATGAAAAACTGTTTTTT,CASSLQGDNEKLFF,TRBV7-8,TRBD1,-,TRBJ1-4
TGTGCCAGCAGCTTAAGACCCGGGGAGCTGTTTTTT,CASSLRPGELFF,TRBV7-3,-,-,TRBJ2-2
TGCGCCAGCAGCTTCCCAGAGTTTTCAACAGATTTTAGCACAGATACGCAGTATTTT,CASSFPEFSTDFSTDTQYF,TRBV5-1,-,-,TRBJ2-3
TGTGCCAGCAGCTTAGAGGTTTCAGGGGGCAACTATGGCTACACCTTC,CASSLEVSGGNYGYTF,TRBV7-8,TRBD1,-,TRBJ1-2
TGTGCCATCAGAGGGACCGGGGAGCTGTTTTTT,CAIRGTGELFF,TRBV10-3,-,-,TRBJ2-2
TGTGCCAGCAGCGTGACGGGGGGAACCTCAACCACCGGGGAGCTGTTTTTT,CASSVTGGTSTTGELFF,TRBV9,TRBD2,-,TRBJ2-2
TGTGCCAGCAGCCCCCGGGACAGGCCCGAAAAACTGTTTTTT,CASSPRDRPEKLFF,TRBV7-9,TRBD1,-,TRBJ1-4
TGTGCCAGCAGCTCCACGGACGGGCCGAACACTGAAGCTTTCTTT,CASSSTDGPNTEAFF,TRBV11-2,-,once,TRBJ1-1
TGTGCCAGCAGCCTAACTCGCGCCCGCCGCACAGATACGCAGTATTTT,CASSLTRARRTDTQYF,TRBV13,-,-,TRBJ2-3
TGTGCCAGCAGGTACACAGGGGACAATCAGCCCCAGCATTTT,CASRYTGDNQPQHF,TRBV6-6,TRBD1,-,TRBJ1-5
TGCGCCAGCAGCCAAGATTACGGACAAGGCTACACCTTC,CASSQDYGQGYTF,TRBV4-3,-,-,TRBJ1-2
TGTGCCAGCAGCTTTGGGGGGAGGTACCAAGAGACCCAGTACTTC,CASSFGGRYQETQYF,TRBV11-2,-,many,TRBJ2-5
TGTGCCAGCAGTTTATGGCAGGGGGCTGTGGAGACCCAGTACTTC,CASSLWQGAVETQYF,TRBV27,TRBD1,-,TRBJ2-5
TGTGCCAGCAGTTCTCCTTTCGGGGTGGAATCACCCCTCCACTTT,CASSSPFGVESPLHF,TRBV28,-,-,TRBJ1-6
TGTGCCAGCAGCTTGGTTCACATCCCCCAACGATCGGAGACCCAGTACTTC,CASSLVHIPQRSETQYF,TRBV5-6,-,once,TRBJ2-5
TGTGCCAGCAGCCAAGATCCAACTAGCGGGGGGTCCTCCTACGAGCAGTACTTC,CASSQDPTSGGSSYEQYF,TRBV4-2,TRBD2,-,TRBJ2-7
TGTGCCAGCAGTTTCTACGGGTCCAAGGGCGCGCAGTACTTC,CASSFYGSKGAQYF,TRBV27,-,-,TRBJ2-7
TGCGCCAGCAGCCAAGATCGCTGGGTGTTCGGGAATGAGCAGTTCTTC,CASSQDRWVFGNEQFF,TRBV4-3,-,-,TRBJ2-1
TGTGCCAGCAGCGCGAGACAGGGGGCTGGGTTTGAAGCTTTCTTT,CASSARQGAGFEAFF,TRBV9,TRBD1,-,TRBJ1-1
TGTGCCAGCAGCTACGAAGGCTACGAGCAGTACTTC,CASSYEGYEQYF,TRBV9,-,-,TRBJ2-7
TGTGCCAGCAGAAGGGGACGCCAGCCCCAGCATTTT,CASRRGRQPQHF,TRBV28,-,-,TRBJ1-5
TGTGCCAGCAGCCGGGGTGCGGGGGCCGCCAATCAGCCCCAGCATTTT,CASSRGAGAANQPQHF,TRBV7-9,-,-,TRBJ1-5
TGTGCCAGCGGCCCAGAGAACCGTAGTATGAACACTGAAGCTTTCTTT,CASGPENRSMNTEAFF,TRBV6-4,-,-,TRBJ1-1
TGTGCCAGCAGTCTACCTTCACTTCTATATGGCTACACCTTC,CASSLPSLLYGYTF,TRBV28,-,-,TRBJ1-2
TGTGCCAGCAGCTTAGCCGAGGATCTATCCTACAATGAGCAGTTCTTC,CASSLAEDLSYNEQFF,TRBV7-9,-,-,TRBJ2-1